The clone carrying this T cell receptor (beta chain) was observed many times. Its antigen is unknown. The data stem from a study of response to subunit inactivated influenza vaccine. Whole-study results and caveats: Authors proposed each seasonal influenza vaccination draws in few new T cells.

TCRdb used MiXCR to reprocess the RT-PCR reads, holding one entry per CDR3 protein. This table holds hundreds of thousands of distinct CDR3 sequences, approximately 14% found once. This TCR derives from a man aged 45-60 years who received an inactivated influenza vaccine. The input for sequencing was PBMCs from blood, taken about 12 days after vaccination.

The CDR3 nucleotides are TGTGCCAGCAGCCAACTAGCGGGGAGCTCCTACAATGAGCAGTTCTTC. Protein product: CASSQLAGSSYNEQFF. V gene TRBV11-2 combines with J gene TRBJ2-1; 10 bases agree with TRBD2. The germline gives CDR1 SGHAT, CDR2 FQNNGV. J was trimmed by 0 bases and V by 5 bases; bases with no gene match: 4. CDR3 length: 16 amino acids. Looking up the rest from reference TRBV11-2 and TRBJ2-1 gives the full variable domain: EAGVAQSPRYKIIEKRQSVAFWCNPISGHATLYWYQQILGQGPKLLIQFQNNGVVDDSQLPKDRFSAERLKGVDSTLKIQPAKLEDSAVYLCASSQLAGSSYNEQFFGPGTRLTVL.